This entry is about one T cell receptor beta chain. This specimen comes from a study of T cell responses to AZD1222 COVID-19 vaccine. This CDR3 has 12 amino acids. V was pared by 5 bases and J by 4 bases, with 8 bases between. Germline CDR1 SEHNR, CDR2 FQNEAQ (reference sequence). Some clones are missing from TCRdb's copy, which holds only in-frame ones; the method was immunoSEQ multiplex PCR. The repertoire holds 120,000 to 150,000 clones, with roughly nine tenths as singletons. The chain links TRBV7-9 to TRBJ1-2; D is unresolved. Sequenced material: peripheral blood, taken on day 0 of AZD1222 vaccination. The receptor was derived from an adult in good health. In nucleotides, the CDR3 is TGTGCCAGCAGCGATGACGGCTATGGCTACACCTTC. As protein: CASSDDGYGYTF.